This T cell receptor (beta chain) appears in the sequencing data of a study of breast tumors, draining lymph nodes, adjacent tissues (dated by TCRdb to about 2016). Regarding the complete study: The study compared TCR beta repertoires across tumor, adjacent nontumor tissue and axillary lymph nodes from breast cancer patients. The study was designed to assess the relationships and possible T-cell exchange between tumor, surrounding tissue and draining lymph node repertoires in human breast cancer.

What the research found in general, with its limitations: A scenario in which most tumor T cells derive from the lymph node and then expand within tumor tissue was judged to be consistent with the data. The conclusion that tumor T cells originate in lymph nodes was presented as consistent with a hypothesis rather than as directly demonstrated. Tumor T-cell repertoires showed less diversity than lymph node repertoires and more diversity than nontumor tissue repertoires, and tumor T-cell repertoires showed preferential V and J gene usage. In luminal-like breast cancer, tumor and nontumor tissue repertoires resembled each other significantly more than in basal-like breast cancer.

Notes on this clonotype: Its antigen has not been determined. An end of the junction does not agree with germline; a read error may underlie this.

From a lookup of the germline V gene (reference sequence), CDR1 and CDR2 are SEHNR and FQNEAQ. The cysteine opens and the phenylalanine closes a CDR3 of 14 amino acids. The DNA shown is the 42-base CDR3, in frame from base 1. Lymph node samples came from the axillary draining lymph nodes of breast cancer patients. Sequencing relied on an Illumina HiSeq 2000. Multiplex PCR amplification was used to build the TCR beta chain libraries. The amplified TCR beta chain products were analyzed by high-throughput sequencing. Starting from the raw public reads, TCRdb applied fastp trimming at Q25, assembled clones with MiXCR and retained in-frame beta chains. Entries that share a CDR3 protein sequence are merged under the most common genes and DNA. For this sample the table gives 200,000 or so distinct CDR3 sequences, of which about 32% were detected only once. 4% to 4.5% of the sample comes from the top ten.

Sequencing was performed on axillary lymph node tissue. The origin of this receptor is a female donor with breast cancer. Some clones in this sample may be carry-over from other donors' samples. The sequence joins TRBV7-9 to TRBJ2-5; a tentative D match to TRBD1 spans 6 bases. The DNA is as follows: TGTGCCAGCACCACCCTAACAGGGACGGAGACTCAGTACTTC. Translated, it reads CASTTLTGTETQYF. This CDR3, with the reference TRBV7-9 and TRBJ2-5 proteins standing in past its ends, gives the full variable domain DTGVSQNPRHKITKRGQNVTFRCDPISEHNRLYWYRQTLGQGPEFLTYFQNEAQLEKSRLLSDRFSAERPKGSFSTLEIQRTEQGDSAMYLCASTTLTGTETQYFGPGTRLLVL.